Following are 13 T cell receptor beta chains from one sample sequenced in a study of cytotoxic CD8 clonotypes in ibrutinib-treated CLL. Method: immunoSEQ multiplex PCR; TCRdb's copy keeps in-frame clones and lacks some. The top ten clones hold under 30% of a sample with 53,000 or so clones, nearly 55% of them seen once. The sequences come from PBMCs, collected at disease progression, from a patient treated with ibrutinib. All receptors come from a human donor with chronic lymphocytic leukemia.

This chain joins TRBV6-5 and TRBJ2-5; the D is unclear. The germline gives CDR1 MNHEY, CDR2 SVGAGI. The germline V and J ends were trimmed by 2 bases and 0 bases, with 7 bases remaining between them. The CDR3 consists of 14 residues. For the CDR3, the DNA is TGTGCCAGCAGTTACCGGGTTCACCAAGAGACCCAGTACTTC. Its protein is CASSYRVHQETQYF.

V and J are TRBV4-1 and TRBJ1-6; 10 positions agree with TRBD1. This CDR3 has 17 residues. V trimming: 4 bases; J trimming: 9 bases; junction bases outside the gene matches: 12. Germline V gene data show CDR1 as MGHRA and CDR2 as YSYEKL. The CDR3 protein is CASSRERDRGGGSPLHF. The CDR3 coding sequence is TGCGCCAGCAGCCGCGAACGGGACAGGGGAGGAGGTTCACCCCTCCACTTT.

This clone was recorded once. The genes are TRBV14 and TRBJ2-7; 7 bases align to TRBD1. V dropped 6 bases and J dropped 3; count of bases not matched to a gene: 11. This CDR3 comprises 15 residues. Germline values: CDR1 SGHDN, CDR2 FVKESK. CDR3 amino acids: CASSYTGAPIYEQYF. The DNA for the CDR3 is TGTGCCAGCAGTTACACAGGGGCCCCAATCTACGAGCAGTACTTC.

This clone has only a few counts. The CDR3 loop is CASTRNLQGDGYTF. The CDR3 DNA reads TGTGCCAGCACTCGAAACCTGCAGGGAGATGGCTACACCTTC. J is TRBJ1-2 and V is TRBV27; TRBD1 is a possible D gene (5 bases). Germline V gene lookup returns CDR1 MNHEY and CDR2 SMNVEV (reference sequence). This CDR3 contains 14 residues. V lost 7 bases and J 6 bases, leaving 18 bases between the germline ends.

There are a few counts of this clone. The chain couples TRBV28 to TRBJ1-1; no reliable D call. From germline, CDR1 is MDHEN and CDR2 SYDVKM. The CDR3 has 10 amino acids. V was clipped by 3 bases and J by 6 bases, with 2 bases between them. The CDR3 nucleotides read TGTGCCAGCAGTTTGGCTGAAGCTTTCTTT. Its translation: CASSLAEAFF.

The chain is built from TRBV27 and TRBJ1-2; D gene ambiguous. V lost 2 bases and J 0 bases, leaving 4 bases between the germline ends. The CDR3 sequence is 13 residues long. Germline V CDR1 and CDR2: MNHEY, SMNVEV (reference sequence). CDR3 in amino acids: CASSLRANYGYTF. CDR3 DNA sequence: TGTGCCAGCAGTTTAAGGGCTAACTATGGCTACACCTTC.

The rearrangement links TRBV2 to TRBJ2-3; D may be TRBD1 (6 bases). CDR3 size: 13 residues. Per the germline V gene, CDR1 is SNHLY and CDR2 is FYNNEI. V dropped 5 bases and J dropped 3 bases, with 9 bases sitting between them. In DNA form, the CDR3 reads TGTGCCAGCAGTCCACAGGGAACAGATACGCAGTATTTT. Amino acid sequence: CASSPQGTDTQYF.

J is TRBJ1-2 and V is TRBV20-1; D is undetermined. This CDR3 is built from 11 residues. The germline V and J ends were trimmed by 6 bases and 7 bases, with 12 bases remaining between them. Germline V gene lookup returns CDR1 DFQATT and CDR2 SNEGSKA (reference sequence). This chain's CDR3 is CSAYLLAGYTF. The CDR3 DNA is TGCAGTGCCTACCTTTTGGCTGGCTACACCTTC.

The rearrangement links TRBV7-2 to TRBJ1-3; no clear D. This CDR3 spans 17 amino acids. Germline CDR1 is SGHTA and CDR2 is FQGNSA. V lost 2 bases to trimming and J lost 4 bases, with 18 bases between them. CDR3 DNA sequence: TGTGCCAGCAGCTTAAGATCCGGCCCGTCCGCCGGAAACACCATATATTTT. This translates into CASSLRSGPSAGNTIYF.

This clone was picked up many times. V and J are TRBV27 and TRBJ2-3; perhaps TRBD2 as D (6 bases). CDR3 length: 16 residues. Germline V gives CDR1 MNHEY, CDR2 SMNVEV (reference sequence). The V gene lost 0 bases and the J gene lost 7 bases, with 17 bases spanning the gap. The CDR3 is CASSLSSTSRPNTQYF. The CDR3 region has the DNA TGTGCCAGCAGTTTATCAAGCACTAGCCGACCCAATACGCAGTATTTT.

This chain links TRBV27 with TRBJ2-7, with D perhaps TRBD1 or TRBD2 (6 bases each). Trimming removed 4 bases from V and 3 bases from J, with 16 bases in between. Germline V gene lookup returns CDR1 MNHEY and CDR2 SMNVEV (reference sequence). The CDR3 has 15 residues. CDR3 sequence reads: CASSSRRDNHYEQYF. The CDR3 coding sequence is TGTGCCAGCAGTTCCCGGCGGGACAATCACTACGAGCAGTACTTC.

The rearrangement uses TRBV7-9 and TRBJ2-7; D unclear. The CDR3 runs to 12 residues. V lost 2 bases and J 3 bases, leaving 5 bases between the germline ends. In germline, CDR1 is SEHNR, CDR2 FQNEAQ (reference sequence). Written as DNA, the CDR3 is TGTGCCAGCAGCTTACAGGACTACGAGCAGTACTTC. Translation gives CASSLQDYEQYF.

V and J are TRBV5-1 and TRBJ2-1; 9 bases match TRBD2. CDR3 length: 13 residues. Germline CDR1 is SGHRS and CDR2 is YFSETQ. Losses at the gene ends were 6 bases for V and 7 bases for J; bases not matched to a gene: 5. The CDR3 coding sequence is TGCGCCAGCACCCTAGCGGGGAAAAATGAGCAGTTCTTC. Translated: CASTLAGKNEQFF.